A single sample gave rise to the 23 T cell receptor beta chains below, sequenced in a study of T cells in Graves' hyperthyroidism and ophthalmopathy. Amplified regions were TCR beta CDR3 sequences from RNA transcripts. A first-round RT-PCR of the TCR CDR3 used the HTBI primer set. TCRdb itself ran the multiplex PCR reads through MiXCR, one entry per CDR3 protein. The table has around 690,000 distinct CDR3 sequences, less than 25% seen once. Sequenced: blood. The origin of the receptors is a man aged 25-40 years with Graves' ophthalmopathy.

With regard to this clonotype: This could be a read error, since a much larger clone is one nucleotide away. V usage is TRBV7-2 and J usage is TRBJ1-3; D remains ambiguous. Germline CDR1 is SGHTA and CDR2 is FQGNSA. CDR3 length equals 13 residues. The chain's CDR3 is CASSSSSGNTVYF. CDR3 in DNA: TGTGCCAGCAGCTCGAGCTCTGGAAACACCGTATATTTT.

This clonotype has just a few counts. J is TRBJ2-6 and V is TRBV28; D not certain. V dropped 3 bases and J dropped 0 bases, with 3 bases sitting between them. CDR3 length equals 14 residues. The germline CDR1 and CDR2 sequences are MDHEN and SYDVKM. Here the CDR3 DNA reads TGTGCCAGCAGTTTGGCCTCTGGGGCCAACGTCCTGACTTTC. Residues: CASSLASGANVLTF. The full variable domain, in which reference TRBV28 and TRBJ2-6 provide the parts outside the CDR3, is DVKVTQSSRYLVKRTGEKVFLECVQDMDHENMFWYRQDPGLGLRLIYFSYDVKMKEKGDIPEGYSVSREKKERFSLILESASTNQTSMYLCASSLASGANVLTFGAGSRLTVL.

This clonotype has just a few counts. Here the CDR3 omits its conserved ending phenylalanine or tryptophan, so a read error is the likely source. V gene TRBV6-9 combines with J gene TRBJ2-7; a weak D match, TRBD1 (7 bases). Deletions cut 4 bases from V and 3 bases from J, with 13 bases between. Germline V gene lookup returns CDR1 MNHGY and CDR2 SVAAGI. The CDR3 is 14 amino acids. The CDR3 DNA follows: TGTGCCAGCAGTTTCCGACAGGGACTCTACGAGCAGTACCTC. Its translation is CASSFRQGLYEQYL.

This clonotype was found many times. The genes are TRBV11-2 and TRBJ1-6; D is ambiguous. Trimming cost V 4 bases and J 8 bases, with 6 bases left between them. Germline loops: CDR1 SGHAT, CDR2 FQNNGV. The CDR3 extends over 12 amino acids. This chain's CDR3 is CASSSLYSPLHF. The CDR3 region has the DNA TGTGCCAGCAGCTCACTATATTCACCCCTCCACTTT.

This clonotype occurred a few times. The chain is built from TRBV7-6 and TRBJ2-7; D tentatively fits TRBD1 or TRBD2 (6 bases each). The CDR3 contains 15 residues. The V end was cut by 7 bases, the J end by 2 bases, with 18 bases between. CDR1 and CDR2 from the germline V gene are SGHVS and FNYEAQ. CDR3 protein: CASTLGASETYEQYF. CDR3 bases: TGTGCCAGCACCCTGGGGGCTAGCGAAACCTACGAGCAGTACTTC.

This clonotype was recorded at least ten times. V and J are TRBV12-3 or TRBV12-4 and TRBJ2-7, with a tentative D call TRBD2 (5 bases). Trimming took off 4 bases at V and 2 bases at J, with 9 bases between the two ends. This CDR3 has 13 amino acids. CDR3 in amino acids: CASSSDGTYEQYF. Here the CDR3 DNA reads TGTGCCAGCAGTTCCGACGGGACCTACGAGCAGTACTTC.

This clonotype has a count of ten or more. The rearrangement joins TRBV20-1 to TRBJ2-7; no reliable D call. V was trimmed by 1 base and J by 0 bases, leaving 10 bases between them. The CDR3 is 14 residues long. CDR1 and CDR2 (germline): DFQATT, SNEGSKA (reference sequence). CDR3 sequence reads: CSARVPAVSYEQYF. In nucleotides, the CDR3 is TGCAGTGCTAGAGTCCCCGCGGTCTCCTACGAGCAGTACTTC.

The J gene is TRBJ1-5, the V gene TRBV6-1, with D unclear. The CDR3 is made up of 8 amino acids. V was clipped by 11 bases and J by 8 bases, with 4 bases between them. Germline V lookup: CDR1 MNHNS, CDR2 SASEGT. CDR3 residues: CAGEPQHF. In DNA form, the CDR3 reads TGTGCCGGGGAGCCCCAGCATTTT.

The chain recombines TRBV7-2 with TRBJ2-5, with D possibly matching TRBD1 (5 bases). This CDR3 region has 13 residues. CDR1 is SGHTA, CDR2 FQGNSA, per germline. Trimming left V 5 bases short and J 1 base short, with 8 bases between. The CDR3 bases are TGTGCCAGCAGCCGACAGCTCCAAGAGACCCAGTACTTC. Its translation: CASSRQLQETQYF.

This clonotype was observed at least ten times. This chain connects TRBV28 to TRBJ2-7, with D perhaps given as TRBD1 or TRBD2 (5 bases each). Germline loops: CDR1 MDHEN, CDR2 SYDVKM. There are 15 residues in the CDR3. V was trimmed by 5 bases and J by 5 bases, leaving 19 bases between them. In nucleotides, the CDR3 is TGTGCCAGCAGTCCTTCTTTTCCGGGGCTCAACGAGCAGTACTTC. It is translated as CASSPSFPGLNEQYF. Using reference TRBV28 and TRBJ2-7 for the parts outside the CDR3, the full variable domain is DVKVTQSSRYLVKRTGEKVFLECVQDMDHENMFWYRQDPGLGLRLIYFSYDVKMKEKGDIPEGYSVSREKKERFSLILESASTNQTSMYLCASSPSFPGLNEQYFGPGTRLTVT.

This clonotype was seen only a few times. The V call is TRBV24-1, the J call TRBJ2-7; 8 bases are shared with TRBD1. V shed 6 bases, J shed 2 bases, and the junction held 8 bases outside the gene matches. This CDR3 is 15 amino acids long. Germline CDR1 reads KGHDR; CDR2 reads SFDVKD. The CDR3 reads CATSPGTGYPYEQYF. The CDR3 DNA is TGTGCCACCAGTCCTGGGACAGGTTACCCCTACGAGCAGTACTTC.

The V and J genes are TRBV12-3 or TRBV12-4 and TRBJ2-1; D perhaps matches TRBD1 (5 bases). V was cut by 3 bases and J by 11 bases, with 14 bases left in between. CDR3 length equals 13 residues. The CDR3 spells CASSFPDRNKQFF. For the CDR3, the DNA is TGTGCCAGCAGTTTCCCCGACAGAAATAAGCAGTTCTTC.

V usage is TRBV19 and J usage is TRBJ1-5; no clear D gene. V lost 5 bases, J lost 5 bases, and 7 bases lay in between. CDR3 length equals 12 residues. Per the germline V gene, CDR1 is LNHDA and CDR2 is SQIVND (reference sequence). In DNA form, the CDR3 reads TGTGCCAGTAGTGCTCAATATCAGCCCCAGCATTTT. Translation gives CASSAQYQPQHF.

This chain joins TRBV27 and TRBJ2-5, with a possible D match to TRBD1 (7 bases). The CDR3 spans 17 residues. CDR1 is MNHEY, CDR2 SMNVEV, per germline (reference sequence). The V end lost 6 bases, the J end lost 4 bases, and 24 bases lay between the germline ends. CDR3 in DNA: TGTGCCAGCAGGAGCGAAACAGGGGAGGAAATAGGAGAGACCCAGTACTTC. Residues: CASRSETGEEIGETQYF.

This clonotype was found many times. The chain joins TRBV18 to TRBJ2-1, with D possibly being TRBD1 (7 bases). Germline V gives CDR1 KGHSH, CDR2 LQKENI. Trimming left V 4 bases short and J 3 bases short, with 13 bases between. The CDR3 length is 15 residues. CDR3 coding DNA: TGTGCCAGCTCACAGTCCCAGGGGGGCTACAATGAGCAGTTCTTC. Its translation: CASSQSQGGYNEQFF.

This clonotype was detected a few times. This rearrangement joins TRBV29-1 to TRBJ2-7, with D possibly TRBD2 on 7 matching bases. Germline lookup yields CDR1 SQVTM and CDR2 ANQGSEA. The CDR3 runs 15 residues. V was shortened by 4 bases and J by 5 bases, with 21 bases between the two germline ends. This CDR3 reads CSVGGLADPGDEQYF. The DNA for the CDR3 is TGCAGCGTTGGGGGGCTAGCGGACCCCGGGGACGAGCAGTACTTC.

This sequence joins TRBV7-3 and TRBJ2-4; TRBD2 matches 10 bases. Germline V gene sequence: CDR1 SGHTA, CDR2 FQGTGA. The CDR3 consists of 16 residues. The V and J ends lost 0 bases and 9 bases, in that order; junction bases with no gene match: 8. CDR3 in DNA: TGTGCCAGCAGCTTAACGGGTCTAGCGGGGGAGAGCATTCAGTACTTC. This sequence encodes CASSLTGLAGESIQYF.

Comments on this clonotype: The junction departs from germline at one end; a sequencing error may be responsible. V gene TRBV13 combines with J gene TRBJ1-2; 11 positions match TRBD1. CDR3 length: 16 amino acids. Germline-derived CDR1 and CDR2 are PRHDT and FYEKMQ (reference sequence). The chain's CDR3 is CTSSLGTGGTYYGYTF. The CDR3 nucleotides are TGTACCAGCAGCTTAGGGACAGGGGGAACCTACTATGGCTACACCTTC. The whole variable domain, remainder taken from reference TRBV13 and TRBJ1-2, is AAGVIQSPRHLIKEKRETATLKCYPIPRHDTVYWYQQGPGQDPQFLISFYEKMQSDKGSIPDRFSAQQFSDYHSELNMSSLELGDSALYFCTSSLGTGGTYYGYTFGSGTRLTVV.

This clonotype was counted ten times or more. The chain recombines TRBV28 with TRBJ2-5; D is uncertain. V was trimmed by 6 bases and J by 2 bases, leaving 10 bases between them. The CDR3 is made up of 13 amino acids. From germline, CDR1 is MDHEN and CDR2 SYDVKM. The CDR3 loop reads CASSNGRQETQYF. CDR3 nucleotide sequence: TGTGCCAGCAGCAATGGACGGCAAGAGACCCAGTACTTC. Together with reference TRBV28 and TRBJ2-5, the CDR3 gives the full variable domain: DVKVTQSSRYLVKRTGEKVFLECVQDMDHENMFWYRQDPGLGLRLIYFSYDVKMKEKGDIPEGYSVSREKKERFSLILESASTNQTSMYLCASSNGRQETQYFGPGTRLLVL.

This clonotype was detected a few times. V usage is TRBV10-2 and J usage is TRBJ1-1; D ambiguous. There are 13 residues in the CDR3. Germline V gene data show CDR1 as WSHSY and CDR2 as SAAADI. V lost 8 bases and J lost 0, with 10 bases in between. The CDR3 sequence is CASGTTMNTEAFF. The CDR3 coding sequence is TGCGCCAGCGGAACAACTATGAACACTGAAGCTTTCTTT.

This sequence joins TRBV7-2 and TRBJ2-2; a possible D gene is TRBD2 (6 bases). Trimming took off 5 bases at V and 6 bases at J, with 22 bases between the two ends. The CDR3 covers 17 residues. Germline CDR1 SGHTA, CDR2 FQGNSA. CDR3 residues: CASSPRLLAQSAGELFF. Written as DNA, the CDR3 is TGTGCCAGCAGCCCCCGCCTACTAGCCCAGTCTGCCGGGGAGCTGTTTTTT.

The rearrangement uses TRBV6-5 and TRBJ1-6; no firm D call. The ends were cut back, 2 bases at V and 6 bases at J, with 5 bases in the middle. Germline V gene data show CDR1 as MNHEY and CDR2 as SVGAGI. This CDR3 is built from 13 residues. CDR3 DNA sequence: TGTGCCAGCAGTTACGGAACTAATTCACCCCTCCACTTT. Protein sequence: CASSYGTNSPLHF.

This clonotype occurred a few times. The J gene is TRBJ1-5, the V gene TRBV20-1; perhaps TRBD1 as D (5 bases). Germline lookup yields CDR1 DFQATT and CDR2 SNEGSKA (reference sequence). The CDR3 spans 15 residues. V was clipped by 5 bases and J by 6 bases, with 20 bases between them. CDR3 loop: CSAPLGGTLGQPQHF. CDR3 nucleotide sequence: TGCAGTGCTCCACTGGGCGGGACTCTCGGTCAGCCCCAGCATTTT.